The rows below give T cell receptor beta chains drawn from one sample of a study of T cells in localized non-small cell lung cancer. Repertoires were generated with immunoSEQ multiplex PCR, while TCRdb's copy carries only in-frame clones and drops some. The sample gives around 94,000 clones, roughly 89% of which show up once; around 15% is in the top ten. The specimen comprised peripheral blood, sampled before any cancer treatment. The source of these receptors is a man aged 40 to 70 with stage I squamous cell lung carcinoma. CDR3s include the opening cysteine and the closing phenylalanine or tryptophan. Fields, in order: J gene, V gene, CDR3 protein.

>TRBJ1-3|TRBV27
CASSLSRQGARGNTIYF
>TRBJ2-7|TRBV11-2
CASSLEGQQRFYEQYF
>TRBJ1-4|TRBV9
CASSVDRGGGTNEKLFF
>TRBJ2-3|TRBV6-6
CASSYRAGTSTDTQYF
>TRBJ1-6|TRBV27
CASNRQGPNSPLHF
>TRBJ2-7|TRBV7-2
CASSLRQGAIEQYF
>TRBJ2-7|TRBV11-2
CASSDPGGQASYEQYF
>TRBJ1-4|TRBV6-1
CASSDTRRGQGGEKLFF
>TRBJ2-3|TRBV5-5
CASSTHEGRPDTQYF
>TRBJ2-5|TRBV13
CASSLRQETQYF
>TRBJ1-1|TRBV7-8
CASSLKVNTEAFF
>TRBJ2-1|TRBV7-3
CASSRTGTSPYNEQFF
>TRBJ2-7|TRBV7-9
CASSPPYRQGLYEQYF
>TRBJ1-3|TRBV6-1
CASSSQGGEGNTIYF
>TRBJ2-5|TRBV7-6
CASSLGQFQETQYF
>TRBJ1-2|TRBV5-5
CASSTIQGDYGYTF
>TRBJ2-7|TRBV19
CASSYGPNEQYF
>TRBJ2-7|TRBV27
CASSFRGRSNEQYF
>TRBJ1-5|TRBV5-1
CASSPTGYDQPQHF
>TRBJ2-3|TRBV19
CATTNRGLGDTQYF
>TRBJ2-5|TRBV7-2
CASSSRDSQETQYF
>TRBJ2-2|TRBV28
CASSLPRFTGELFF
>TRBJ2-1|TRBV7-3
CASSWTGTNSYNEQFF